Each of the 9 T cell receptor beta chains below was sequenced from the same sample in a study of shared clonotypes between healthy human individuals (TCRdb year 2020). Library preparation used the immunoSEQ multiplex PCR assay. In its TCRdb copy, this immuneACCESS table keeps in-frame sequences only and misses some clones. Where compared with another copy, unresolved V genes explain less than half of these, and the others have no known cause. Present in this sample are about a million clones, about 80% of which were seen just once. 1.4% of the sample is held by the ten biggest clonotypes. Sequencing was carried out using memory CD4+ T cells sorted from blood. Read against the paper, the sample's cell subset or site label means: CD45RA-negative fraction. These receptor sequences come from a man in his late teens or twenties in good health.

CDR3 amino acids: CASSLGQREGFYEQFF. The DNA of the CDR3 is TGTGCCAGCAGCTTAGGTCAGCGGGAGGGATTCTATGAGCAGTTCTTC. This chain joins TRBV7-8 and TRBJ2-1; 10 bases match TRBD2. After removal of 1 base from V and 8 bases from J, the junction contained 8 bases not matched to a gene. The CDR3 totals 16 residues. The germline V gene has CDR1 SGHVS and CDR2 FQNEAQ.

This clone was observed a few times. J is TRBJ2-5 and V is TRBV5-6; 12 nucleotides line up with TRBD2. The CDR3 is made up of 14 amino acids. CDR1 and CDR2 (germline): SGHDT, YYEEEE. The J segment lost 5 bases and the V segment lost 3 bases, leaving 2 bases of the junction unmatched. The CDR3 DNA follows: TGTGCCAGCAGCTCCGGACTAGCGGGGGAGACCCAGTACTTC. Amino acid sequence: CASSSGLAGETQYF.

CDR3: CASSDSGPIYEQYF. The DNA for the CDR3 is TGTGCCAGCAGTGATTCGGGGCCCATCTACGAGCAGTACTTC. The chain is built from TRBV6-1 and TRBJ2-7; either TRBD1 or TRBD2 may fit D (5 bases each). Trimming stripped 3 bases from V and 3 bases from J, with 12 bases between. CDR1 MNHNS and CDR2 SASEGT come from the germline V gene. The CDR3 contains 14 residues.

With respect to this clone: At one of its ends the junction is not consistent with the germline gene, which may arise from a read error. This chain's CDR3 is CASSRGRTDTQYF. In DNA, the CDR3 is TGTGCTAGCAGCCGAGGTCGCACAGATACGCAGTATTTT. This chain connects TRBV7-7 to TRBJ2-3; D remains ambiguous. The CDR3 consists of 13 residues. Germline V CDR1 and CDR2: SSHAT, FNYEAQ (reference sequence).

The chain uses TRBV30 and TRBJ2-3; 11 bases agree with TRBD2. Germline V gene data show CDR1 as GTSNPN and CDR2 as SVGIG (reference sequence). The CDR3 sequence is 16 residues long. V trimming: 1 base; J trimming: 1 base; junction bases outside the gene matches: 4. This CDR3 is CAWSAHSGGGTDTQYF. In DNA, the CDR3 is TGTGCCTGGAGTGCCCATAGCGGGGGGGGCACAGATACGCAGTATTTT.

Only a few counts were recorded for this clone. This sequence joins TRBV5-5 and TRBJ1-5; possible D gene TRBD1, 6 bases. CDR3 length: 15 amino acids. Germline V CDR1 and CDR2: SGHKS, YYEKEE (reference sequence). The V end was cut by 4 bases, the J end by 6 bases, with 17 bases between. The CDR3 DNA reads as TGTGCCAGCAGCCCTCAACAGGGATTGAGTCAGCCCCAGCATTTT. Its translation is CASSPQQGLSQPQHF.

This clone was seen once. The likely explanation is a read error, given a far larger clone one base away. This chain uses TRBV7-2 with TRBJ1-6; D remains unclear. Germline V gene data show CDR1 as SGHTA and CDR2 as FQGNSA. CDR3 length: 12 residues. The ends were cut back, 0 bases at V and 7 bases at J, with 1 base in the middle. CDR3 amino acids: CASSLANSPLHF. The CDR3 DNA is TGTGCCAGCAGCTTAGCGAATTCACCCCTCCACTTT.

The rearrangement joins TRBV7-9 to TRBJ2-7; D is perhaps TRBD2 (5 bases). Trimming removed 1 base from V and 5 bases from J, with 12 bases in between. CDR3 length equals 14 residues. Looked up from germline, CDR1 is SEHNR and CDR2 is FQNEAQ (reference sequence). CDR3: CASSLVRESDEQYF. The CDR3 nucleotides read TGTGCCAGCAGCTTAGTTAGGGAGTCCGACGAGCAGTACTTC.

This sequence joins TRBV6-1 and TRBJ2-1; D is ambiguous. There are 12 residues in the CDR3. From germline, CDR1 is MNHNS and CDR2 SASEGT. Trimming cost V 3 bases and J 4 bases, with 4 bases left between them. For the CDR3, the DNA is TGTGCCAGCAGTGAGAGATACAATGAGCAGTTCTTC. It yields the protein CASSERYNEQFF.